The 9 T cell receptor beta chains reported below all come from one sample, sequenced in a study of blood T cell repertoires in COVID-19. Profiling relied on immunoSEQ multiplex PCR, and the TCRdb table lists in-frame clones only, not all of them. The sample records under 250,000 clones, approximately 86% being singletons. The sequencing input was peripheral blood. These receptors were obtained from a man aged 40-49 years with acute or convalescent COVID-19.

The V call is TRBV27, the J call TRBJ2-5; TRBD2 matches 16 bases. CDR3 length: 15 amino acids. Germline V gives CDR1 MNHEY, CDR2 SMNVEV (reference sequence). The trim removed 5 bases at V and 3 bases at J, leaving 0 bases unmatched. The CDR3 is CASSGTSGREETQYF. CDR3 sequence (DNA): TGTGCCAGCAGTGGGACTAGCGGGAGGGAAGAGACCCAGTACTTC.

The chain carries TRBV5-1 and TRBJ2-2; 10 bases align to TRBD1. Trimming took 5 bases from V and 3 from J; bases not matched to a gene: 4. CDR1 and CDR2 from the germline V gene are SGHRS and YFSETQ. This CDR3 contains 15 residues. The CDR3 reads CASRSGQGYTGELFF. The CDR3 nucleotides are TGCGCCAGCAGGTCGGGACAGGGGTACACCGGGGAGCTGTTTTTT.

The chain is built from TRBV4-2 and TRBJ1-5; no firm D call. CDR1 is LGHNA, CDR2 YNFKEQ, per germline. The CDR3 spans 15 residues. Trimming cost V 1 base and J 2 bases, with 9 bases left between them. The CDR3 region is CASSQGTGGNQPQHF. The CDR3 DNA sequence: TGTGCCAGCAGCCAAGGGACTGGGGGCAATCAGCCCCAGCATTTT.

A single count supports this clone. The V gene is TRBV28, the J gene TRBJ2-7; D perhaps matches TRBD1 (6 bases). Germline CDR1 reads MDHEN; CDR2 reads SYDVKM. The length of the CDR3 is 12 residues. V lost 6 bases to trimming and J lost 7 bases, with 13 bases between them. CDR3 nucleotides: TGTGCCAGCAGCGGACAGAGCTTGGAGCAGTACTTC. Translated: CASSGQSLEQYF.

This clone was seen more than once but under ten times. The V gene is TRBV5-6, the J gene TRBJ2-7; possible D gene TRBD2, 6 bases. The V gene lost 1 base and the J gene lost 4 bases, with 21 bases spanning the gap. The germline V gene encodes CDR1 SGHDT and CDR2 YYEEEE. This CDR3 region has 17 residues. The DNA of the CDR3 is TGTGCCAGCAGCTTGACGACCGCGGGAACTCGTTTATACGAGCAGTACTTC. This translates into CASSLTTAGTRLYEQYF.

The gene calls are TRBV29-1 and TRBJ1-3; 8 nucleotides agree with TRBD1. Unmatched junction bases numbered 8, after V lost 7 bases and J lost 0 bases. Germline V gene lookup returns CDR1 SQVTM and CDR2 ANQGSEA. The CDR3 loop spans 15 amino acids. The CDR3 DNA is TGCAGCGCCATGACAGGGGCCGACTCTGGAAACACCATATATTTT. This encodes CSAMTGADSGNTIYF. Full variable domain (rest looked up from reference TRBV29-1 and TRBJ1-3): SAVISQKPSRDICQRGTSLTIQCQVDSQVTMMFWYRQQPGQSLTLIATANQGSEATYESGFVIDKFPISRPNLTFSTLTVSNMSPEDSSIYLCSAMTGADSGNTIYFGEGSWLTVV.

This chain joins TRBV6-5 and TRBJ2-7, with 10 bases that match TRBD1. Germline V gene sequence: CDR1 MNHEY, CDR2 SVGAGI. The CDR3 contains 15 residues. The trim removed 8 bases at V and 1 base at J, leaving 8 bases unmatched. CDR3 sequence (DNA): TGTGCCAGCCAAGCTGGACAGGGGGGATCCTACGAGCAGTACTTC. It yields the protein CASQAGQGGSYEQYF.

This clone was counted only a few times. This chain uses TRBV27 with TRBJ1-2; D is undetermined. Deletions cut 6 bases from V and 1 base from J, with 18 bases between. CDR1 and CDR2 from the germline V gene are MNHEY and SMNVEV (reference sequence). The CDR3 is 16 residues long. The CDR3 protein is CASSPNPTLVNYGYTF. In DNA, the CDR3 is TGTGCCAGCAGCCCAAATCCCACCTTAGTTAACTATGGCTACACCTTC.

The genes are TRBV18 and TRBJ1-2, with no clear D. The germline V and J ends were trimmed by 3 bases and 0 bases, with 8 bases remaining between them. The CDR3 loop spans 14 amino acids. CDR1 is KGHSH and CDR2 is LQKENI in the germline V gene. CDR3: CASSPAAANYGYTF. The DNA of the CDR3 is TGTGCCAGCTCACCCGCCGCAGCTAACTATGGCTACACCTTC.